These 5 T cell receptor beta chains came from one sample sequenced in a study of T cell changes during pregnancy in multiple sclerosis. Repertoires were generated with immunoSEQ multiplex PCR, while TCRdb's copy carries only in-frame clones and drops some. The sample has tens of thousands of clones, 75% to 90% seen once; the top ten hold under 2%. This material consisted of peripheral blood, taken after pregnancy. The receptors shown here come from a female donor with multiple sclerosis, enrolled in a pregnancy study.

The CDR3 DNA is TGTGCCATCAGTAGAGATAGCAATCAGCCCCAGCATTTT. Encoded protein: CAISRDSNQPQHF. This chain links TRBV10-3 with TRBJ1-5; no firm D call. The germline CDR1 and CDR2 sequences are ENHRY and SYGVKD. The CDR3 runs to 13 residues. V was pared by 5 bases and J by 0 bases, with 5 bases between.

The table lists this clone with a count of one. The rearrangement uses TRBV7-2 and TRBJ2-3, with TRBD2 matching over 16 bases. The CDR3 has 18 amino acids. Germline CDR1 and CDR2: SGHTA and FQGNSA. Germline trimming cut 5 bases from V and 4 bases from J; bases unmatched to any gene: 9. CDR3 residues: CASSPGTSGGAFSDTQYF. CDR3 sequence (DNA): TGTGCCAGCAGCCCTGGGACTAGCGGGGGGGCCTTCTCAGATACGCAGTATTTT.

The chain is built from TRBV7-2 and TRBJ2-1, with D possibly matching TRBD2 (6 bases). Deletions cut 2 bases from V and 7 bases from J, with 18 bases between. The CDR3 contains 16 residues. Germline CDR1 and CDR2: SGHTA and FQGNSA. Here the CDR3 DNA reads TGTGCCAGCAGCTTAATAGGACTACCCGTTTGGAATGAGCAGTTCTTC. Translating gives CASSLIGLPVWNEQFF.

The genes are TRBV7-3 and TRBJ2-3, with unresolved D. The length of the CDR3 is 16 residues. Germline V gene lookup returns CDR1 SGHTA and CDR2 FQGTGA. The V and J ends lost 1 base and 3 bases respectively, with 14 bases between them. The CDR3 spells CASSLSGHPMTDTQYF. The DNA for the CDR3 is TGTGCCAGCAGCTTAAGTGGCCATCCCATGACAGATACGCAGTATTTT.

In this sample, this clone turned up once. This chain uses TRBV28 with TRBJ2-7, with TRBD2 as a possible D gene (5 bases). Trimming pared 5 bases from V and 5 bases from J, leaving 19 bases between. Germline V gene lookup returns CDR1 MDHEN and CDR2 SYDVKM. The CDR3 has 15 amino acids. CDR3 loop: CASSPTGLYGDEQYF. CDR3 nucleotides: TGTGCCAGCAGTCCCACGGGTCTATACGGGGACGAGCAGTACTTC.